These 29 T cell receptor beta chains were all obtained from the same sample, sequenced in a study of blood T cells in healthy people across ages. Combining a sample-barcoded 5' primer with a J-beta primer mix, a second PCR ran for roughly 6 to 12 cycles. In TCRdb, the 5' RACE reads were re-called with MiXCR into one record per CDR3 protein. Of 1.8 million or so distinct CDR3 sequences in the sample, about two fifths were seen once. Material: blood. Receptor source: a human donor in good health.

The V gene is TRBV27, the J gene TRBJ1-2; D gene unclear. Trimming shortened V by 4 bases and J by 8 bases, and 17 bases separated the two germline ends. This CDR3 is built from 14 residues. Per germline, CDR1 MNHEY and CDR2 SMNVEV (reference sequence). CDR3 nucleotide sequence: TGTGCCAGCAGTTGCCTAGGTACCTCTGAGGGCTACACCTTC. Its translation is CASSCLGTSEGYTF.

This clonotype was seen a few times. The V gene is TRBV9, the J gene TRBJ2-4, with D perhaps assigned TRBD1 or TRBD2 (6 bases each). The J call could be wrong; TRBJ2-7 is a better fit for the DNA end. Germline-derived CDR1 and CDR2 are SGDLS and YYNGEE. CDR3 length: 15 residues. The CDR3 sequence: CASSVAGTGGHEQYF. The CDR3 DNA reads as TGTGCCAGCAGCGTAGCGGGAACCGGGGGCCACGAGCAGTACTTC.

The chain carries TRBV7-9 and TRBJ2-1, with 15 positions matching TRBD2. From germline, CDR1 is SEHNR and CDR2 FQNEAQ (reference sequence). This CDR3 has 17 amino acids. V was pared by 5 bases and J by 3 bases, with 5 bases of the junction left unmatched. The CDR3 bases are TGTGCCAGCAGCCCGGAGGGACTAGCGGGAGGCTACAATGAGCAGTTCTTC. Encoded protein: CASSPEGLAGGYNEQFF.

The rearrangement joins TRBV6-6 to TRBJ2-7; 8 positions agree with TRBD1. This CDR3 contains 14 residues. Germline-derived CDR1 and CDR2 are MNHNY and SVGAGI (reference sequence). V lost 2 bases and J lost 3; bases outside the gene matches: 3. CDR3: CASSYHRGNYEQYF. DNA for the CDR3: TGTGCCAGCAGTTACCACAGGGGGAACTACGAGCAGTACTTC.

This clonotype occurred a few times. Here the CDR3 DNA reads TGCAGTGCTAGAGACACGGGGACCCAAGAGACCCAGTACTTC. It specifies CSARDTGTQETQYF. The J gene is TRBJ2-5, the V gene TRBV20-1; D possibly matches TRBD1 or TRBD2 (5 bases each). Germline-derived CDR1 and CDR2 are DFQATT and SNEGSKA (reference sequence). There are 14 residues in the CDR3. V was shortened by 0 bases and J by 1 base, with 9 bases between the two germline ends.

The rearrangement joins TRBV7-3 to TRBJ2-3; TRBD2 matches 10 bases. V lost 0 bases, J lost 3 bases, and 6 bases stayed unmatched. Germline V lookup: CDR1 SGHTA, CDR2 FQGTGA. The CDR3 runs 17 residues. CDR3 bases: TGTGCCAGCAGCTTAACGGTAGCGGGGGGCGGTACAGATACGCAGTATTTT. This sequence encodes CASSLTVAGGGTDTQYF.

This chain joins TRBV9 and TRBJ1-2; the D is unclear. Trimming took off 0 bases at V and 3 bases at J, with 9 bases between the two ends. CDR3 length: 14 amino acids. Germline-derived CDR1 and CDR2 are SGDLS and YYNGEE. The CDR3 protein is CASSVGGNDYGYTF. CDR3 in DNA: TGTGCCAGCAGCGTAGGGGGTAATGACTATGGCTACACCTTC.

The chain carries TRBV12-3 or TRBV12-4 and TRBJ2-1; 10 bases agree with TRBD2. There are 16 residues in the CDR3. V lost 2 bases to trimming and J lost 3 bases; unmatched junction nucleotides: 4. The CDR3 DNA is TGTGCCAGCAGTTTACCTAGCGGGGGATTCTACAATGAGCAGTTCTTC. The encoded protein is CASSLPSGGFYNEQFF.

CDR3 residues: CASSLRTQGSSSEAFF. CDR3 sequence (DNA): TGTGCCAGCAGTTTAAGGACTCAGGGGTCGAGTTCTGAAGCTTTCTTT. V gene TRBV27 combines with J gene TRBJ1-1; TRBD1 might be the D (6 bases). Germline V gene lookup returns CDR1 MNHEY and CDR2 SMNVEV (reference sequence). V gave up 2 bases and J gave up 6 bases, with 19 bases separating them. This CDR3 is built from 16 residues.

This clonotype was detected a few times. The chain has TRBV20-1 and TRBJ1-5; possibly TRBD1 for D (6 bases). CDR1 is DFQATT and CDR2 is SNEGSKA in the germline V gene (reference sequence). Trimming removed 0 bases from V and 0 bases from J, with 12 bases in between. This CDR3 contains 16 residues. CDR3 nucleotides: TGCAGTGCTAGAGACAGGGGCCCCAATAGCAATCAGCCCCAGCATTTT. This gives the protein CSARDRGPNSNQPQHF.

This clonotype was detected a few times. The CDR3 sequence: CASSPYFRGDTQYF. The CDR3 DNA reads as TGTGCCAGCAGCCCCTATTTCCGGGGAGATACGCAGTATTTT. The chain recombines TRBV11-3 with TRBJ2-3; D may be TRBD2 (5 bases). This CDR3 comprises 14 residues. Germline V gene sequence: CDR1 SGHNT, CDR2 YENEEA. V dropped 5 bases and J dropped 5 bases, with 14 bases sitting between them.

This rearrangement joins TRBV7-2 to TRBJ1-2; TRBD1 aligns across 9 bases. The CDR3 has 13 residues. J lost 9 bases, V lost 5 bases, and 7 bases had no gene match. Per germline, CDR1 SGHTA and CDR2 FQGNSA. CDR3 amino acids: CASSVRTGERYTF. The CDR3 DNA reads TGTGCCAGCAGCGTTAGGACAGGGGAGCGCTACACCTTC.

The chain carries TRBV7-9 and TRBJ2-1; 9 nucleotides line up with TRBD1. Germline CDR1 is SEHNR and CDR2 is FQNEAQ (reference sequence). V was clipped by 3 bases and J by 6 bases; unmatched bases: 18. This CDR3 is built from 19 residues. The CDR3 nucleotides are TGTGCCAGCAGCTTCCGGGACAGGGAAGTTGGTGAGATTTTCAATGAGCAGTTCTTC. It specifies CASSFRDREVGEIFNEQFF.

V gene TRBV11-3 combines with J gene TRBJ2-1; D is ambiguous. Per the germline V gene, CDR1 is SGHNT and CDR2 is YENEEA. V lost 1 base, J lost 9 bases, and 16 bases lay in between. The CDR3 consists of 15 residues. The CDR3 nucleotides read TGTGCCAGCAGCTTAGGTCCCTCTCCGCAACCTGAGCAGTTCTTC. Translation gives CASSLGPSPQPEQFF.

CDR3 sequence reads: CASSPPRMGYGYTF. CDR3 DNA sequence: TGTGCCAGCAGTCCGCCCAGGATGGGCTATGGCTACACCTTC. The J gene is TRBJ1-2, the V gene TRBV12-3 or TRBV12-4; no clear D. This CDR3 contains 14 residues. The V gene lost 5 bases and the J gene lost 4 bases, with 14 bases spanning the gap.

The V call is TRBV21-1, the J call TRBJ2-1; the table calls TRBD1, which could not be checked here. TRBV21-1 is designated a pseudogene. The CDR3 consists of 16 residues. The CDR3 DNA follows: TGTGCCAGCAGACCTTTGGGAGGGACAGTTAGCGATGAGCAGTTCTTC. This encodes CASRPLGGTVSDEQFF.

This sequence joins TRBV7-2 and TRBJ2-7; 7 bases fit TRBD1. The CDR3 totals 14 residues. Germline CDR1 is SGHTA and CDR2 is FQGNSA. Trimming cost V 4 bases and J 3 bases; bases outside gene matches: 6. The CDR3: CASSYPGQIYEQYF. In DNA, the CDR3 is TGTGCCAGCAGCTATCCGGGACAGATCTACGAGCAGTACTTC.

This clonotype was recorded a few times. This chain joins TRBV27 and TRBJ2-3, with 7 bases aligning to TRBD2. Germline trimming cut 4 bases from V and 2 bases from J; bases unmatched to any gene: 3. Germline CDR1 MNHEY, CDR2 SMNVEV (reference sequence). The length of the CDR3 is 14 residues. CDR3 sequence: CASSWRDYTDTQYF. The CDR3 nucleotides read TGTGCCAGCAGTTGGCGGGACTACACAGATACGCAGTATTTT.

This rearrangement joins TRBV20-1 to TRBJ2-7; tentative D call: TRBD2 (6 bases). Germline V gives CDR1 DFQATT, CDR2 SNEGSKA (reference sequence). CDR3 size: 12 residues. Deletions cut 3 bases from V and 3 bases from J, with 9 bases between. The CDR3 loop is CSARDYFYEQYF. CDR3 DNA: TGCAGTGCTAGGGACTACTTCTACGAGCAGTACTTC.

The V gene is TRBV20-1, the J gene TRBJ2-1; 7 bases line up with TRBD1. The length of the CDR3 is 14 residues. V lost 6 bases and J lost 1; bases outside the gene matches: 6. Germline V gene sequence: CDR1 DFQATT, CDR2 SNEGSKA (reference sequence). In nucleotides, the CDR3 is TGCAGTGCAGACGACAGGGTATCCTACAATGAGCAGTTCTTC. Its protein product is CSADDRVSYNEQFF.

This chain connects TRBV5-1 to TRBJ2-7; the D call may be TRBD1 or TRBD2 (6 bases each). The CDR3 length is 18 residues. The V end was cut by 1 base, the J end by 0 bases, with 20 bases between. In germline, CDR1 is SGHRS, CDR2 YFSETQ. As DNA, the CDR3 is TGCGCCAGCAGCTTGCTGACTAGTGGGGGCCTTAGCTCCTACGAGCAGTACTTC. This encodes CASSLLTSGGLSSYEQYF.

The sample holds a few counts of this clonotype. The CDR3: CAISPTDNYGYTF. The CDR3 coding sequence is TGTGCCATCAGCCCGACAGATAACTATGGCTACACCTTC. The V call is TRBV10-3, the J call TRBJ1-2; tentatively, D is TRBD1 (5 bases). V gave up 6 bases and J gave up 1 base, with 9 bases separating them. Germline CDR1 is ENHRY and CDR2 is SYGVKD. There are 13 residues in the CDR3.

Points on this clonotype: A much larger clone is a single base away; this may be a read error. The CDR3 is CSVEGIAMDDQETQFF. DNA for the CDR3: TGCAGCGTTGAAGGTATAGCCATGGACGACCAAGAGACCCAGTTCTTC. This chain joins TRBV29-1 and TRBJ2-1; the D is unclear. Germline V gene data show CDR1 as SQVTM and CDR2 as ANQGSEA. The CDR3 covers 16 residues. The V gene lost 1 base and the J gene lost 13 bases, with 26 bases spanning the gap.

Of note for this clonotype: The junction does not match germline at one end; this may be a read error. V and J are TRBV6-5 and TRBJ1-2; D is possibly TRBD1 (5 bases). The CDR3 totals 13 residues. Germline lookup yields CDR1 MNHEY and CDR2 SVGAGI. This chain's CDR3 is CARSLGPRYGYTF. Here the CDR3 DNA reads TGTGCCCGCAGTTTGGGGCCCCGGTATGGCTACACCTTC.

The V and J genes are TRBV20-1 and TRBJ2-7; D uncertain. The V end was cut by 4 bases, the J end by 2 bases, with 12 bases between. This CDR3 spans 13 amino acids. Germline-derived CDR1 and CDR2 are DFQATT and SNEGSKA (reference sequence). This chain's CDR3 is CSANPQPTYEQYF. The CDR3 bases are TGCAGTGCTAACCCCCAACCAACCTACGAGCAGTACTTC.

This clonotype was seen a few times. This chain links TRBV7-2 with TRBJ2-1, with 9 positions matching TRBD1. The ends lost 6 bases at V and 8 bases at J; junction bases unmatched: 11. The CDR3 has 15 residues. In germline, CDR1 is SGHTA, CDR2 FQGNSA. The CDR3 reads CASSQQGADAYEQFF. The CDR3 DNA reads TGTGCCAGCAGTCAACAGGGGGCAGATGCCTATGAGCAGTTCTTC.

The chain combines TRBV5-1 with TRBJ2-6; unclear D gene. The CDR3 is made up of 16 amino acids. V was clipped by 1 base and J by 4 bases, with 12 bases between them. Germline V gene sequence: CDR1 SGHRS, CDR2 YFSETQ. CDR3 loop: CASSLSVMLGANVLTF. In nucleotides, the CDR3 is TGCGCCAGCAGCTTGTCTGTAATGCTAGGGGCCAACGTCCTGACTTTC. Full variable domain (remainder filled in from reference TRBV5-1 and TRBJ2-6): KAGVTQTPRYLIKTRGQQVTLSCSPISGHRSVSWYQQTPGQGLQFLFEYFSETQRNKGNFPGRFSGRQFSNSRSEMNVSTLELGDSALYLCASSLSVMLGANVLTFGAGSRLTVL.

The rearrangement links TRBV7-2 to TRBJ1-1, with unresolved D. CDR1 and CDR2 (germline): SGHTA, FQGNSA. This CDR3 is built from 13 residues. The V end was cut by 2 bases, the J end by 5 bases, with 9 bases between. CDR3 protein: CASSLYTDTEAFF. The CDR3 nucleotides are TGTGCCAGCAGCTTATACACAGATACTGAAGCTTTCTTT. Full variable domain (rest looked up from reference TRBV7-2 and TRBJ1-1): GAGVSQSPSNKVTEKGKDVELRCDPISGHTALYWYRQSLGQGLEFLIYFQGNSAPDKSGLPSDRFSAERTGGSVSTLTIQRTQQEDSAVYLCASSLYTDTEAFFGQGTRLTVV.

The chain has TRBV10-3 and TRBJ1-1; 8 positions match TRBD1. There are 14 residues in the CDR3. After removal of 6 bases from V and 0 bases from J, the junction contained 3 bases not matched to a gene. Germline V gene sequence: CDR1 ENHRY, CDR2 SYGVKD. In DNA, the CDR3 is TGTGCCATCAGAGCGGGACAGGTGAACACTGAAGCTTTCTTT. It is translated as CAIRAGQVNTEAFF.